This T cell receptor (beta chain) was documented in a study of human T cells and chemical hapten exposure. Time point reported: patch test 2, 6 weeks after DPC sensitization. Described treatment: therapeutic diphenylcyclopropenone sensitization with weekly scalp DPC. Germline trimming cut 5 bases from V and 2 bases from J; bases unmatched to any gene: 9. The CDR3 totals 15 residues. Germline V lookup: CDR1 DFQATT, CDR2 SNEGSKA (reference sequence). MiXCR, run by TCRdb on the RACE reads, gives a single entry per CDR3 protein. Among some 80,000 distinct CDR3 sequences listed, roughly 10% were seen once.

The specimen was whole blood, collected in connection with sensitization to the hapten diphenylcyclopropenone (DPC). The gene calls are TRBV20-1 and TRBJ2-7, with TRBD1 identical over 10 bases. The sequence was collected from a woman aged 25-40 years with alopecia areata. Some clones in this sample may be carry-over from other donors' samples. In DNA, the CDR3 is TGCAGTGCTTTTAATTCCGGGACAGGGGCCTACGAGCAGTACTTC. As protein: CSAFNSGTGAYEQYF.